This is a list of T cell receptor beta chains from one sample in a study of regulatory T cells in long-lasting Graves disease. TCRdb processed the multiplex PCR reads anew with MiXCR; each CDR3 protein has one entry. Of approximately 400,000 distinct CDR3 sequences in the sample, more than 12% were seen once. This sample also belongs to another study, concerning T cells in Graves' hyperthyroidism and ophthalmopathy.

The source was peripheral blood mononuclear cells (PBMCs), collected at new diagnosis, from a patient treated with antithyroid drugs. The receptors come from a woman in her 30s with Graves disease. Both conserved end residues are part of each CDR3. Fields, in order: J gene, V gene, clone size, D gene, CDR3 DNA, CDR3 protein. D genes are given only for firm matches. The size field is filled for only some rows; it gives once, few, many or a size class.

TRBJ2-5	TRBV24-1	NA	TRBD1	TGTGCCACCAGTGAGGTAGGGACAGCCCAAGAGACCCAGTACTTC	CATSEVGTAQETQYF
TRBJ1-5	TRBV30	many	NA	TGTGCCTGGAGTCCGGGCCCTAATCAGCCCCAGCATTTT	CAWSPGPNQPQHF
TRBJ2-1	TRBV24-1	few	NA	TGTGCCACCAGTGATCAGGGAAGGGGCTCCTACAATGAGCAGTTCTTC	CATSDQGRGSYNEQFF
TRBJ2-1	TRBV12-3/TRBV12-4	many	NA	TGTGCCAGCAGTTTCGGGAGCGGACTTTACAATGAGCAGTTCTTC	CASSFGSGLYNEQFF
TRBJ2-3	TRBV7-9	many	TRBD2	TGTGCCAGCAGCTTGCGAGCGGGAGGGCCCCCTATTCGGGATACGCAGTATTTT	CASSLRAGGPPIRDTQYF
TRBJ1-2	TRBV20-1	few	NA	TGCAGTGGTGAGCCCCAACTCCAACATGGGTATGGCTACACCTTC	CSGEPQLQHGYGYTF
TRBJ1-5	TRBV7-6	few	TRBD1	TGTGCCAGCAGCTTAGCGGGACAGTATCAGCCCCAGCATTTT	CASSLAGQYQPQHF
TRBJ2-7	TRBV5-1	few	TRBD2	TGCGCCAGCAGCACGACTAGCGGGCCTCCCTACGAGCAGTACTTC	CASSTTSGPPYEQYF
TRBJ2-3	TRBV11-2	many	TRBD2	TGTGCCAGCAGCTTAATTGAGTGGACTAGCGGGCGCACAGATACGCAGTATTTT	CASSLIEWTSGRTDTQYF
TRBJ2-7	TRBV24-1	once	TRBD2	TGTGCCACCAGTGACGGTTTCGGGGCTAGCGGGATATTTAACTACGAGCAGTACTTC	CATSDGFGASGIFNYEQYF
TRBJ2-1	TRBV5-1	many	NA	TGCGCCAGCAGCTTATGGACTACCGACAATGAGCAGTTCTTC	CASSLWTTDNEQFF
TRBJ2-1	TRBV6-1	many	NA	TGTGCCAGCAGTGAAGCACTAGCCGAGCAGTTCTTC	CASSEALAEQFF
TRBJ1-1	TRBV20-1	many	NA	TGCAGTGCTTCTGTGGGGGGAACTGAAGCTTTCTTT	CSASVGGTEAFF
TRBJ2-1	TRBV19	NA	TRBD1	TGTGCCAGTAGCACCCTCGGACAGGCGAACTACAATGAGCAGTTCTTC	CASSTLGQANYNEQFF
TRBJ2-1	TRBV2	many	NA	TGTGCCAGCAGTGAAATGGGGAATTACAATGAGCAGTTCTTC	CASSEMGNYNEQFF
TRBJ2-5	TRBV7-6	many	NA	TGTGCCTCAGTAGGGGGAGGGGTCGAGACCCAGTACTTC	CASVGGGVETQYF
TRBJ2-5	TRBV28	many	TRBD2	TGTGCCAGCTGGAGACTAGCGGAAGAGACCCAGTACTTC	CASWRLAEETQYF
TRBJ1-4	TRBV10-3	many	TRBD1	TGTGCCATCAGTGAGGCCTTACAGGGGGCGAAGGAAAAACTGTTTTTT	CAISEALQGAKEKLFF
TRBJ2-3	TRBV15	many	TRBD2	TGTGCCACCAGCAGCACTAGCGGTAGCACAGATACGCAGTATTTT	CATSSTSGSTDTQYF
TRBJ2-1	TRBV5-1	NA	NA	TGCGCCAGCAGCTTGGTCCTGGGCGATGAGCAGTTCTTC	CASSLVLGDEQFF
TRBJ2-7	TRBV28	many	TRBD1	TGTGCCAGCAGTTTATTGGACAGGGCTTACGAGCAGTACTTC	CASSLLDRAYEQYF
TRBJ2-1	TRBV27	few	TRBD2	TGTGCCAGCAGTTTGTCTAGCGGTGAGCAGTTCTTC	CASSLSSGEQFF
TRBJ2-3	TRBV7-2	many	NA	TGTGCCAGCAGCTTAATGGGGACCACCGGGACAGATACGCAGTATTTT	CASSLMGTTGTDTQYF
TRBJ2-7	TRBV20-1	many	NA	TGCAGTGCTAGAGATGATTTGGGTGGAGGGAGAACCTACGAGCAGTACTTC	CSARDDLGGGRTYEQYF
TRBJ1-6	TRBV6-2/TRBV6-3	NA	TRBD1	TGTGCCAGCAGTCGGACAGGCAGCTCCTATAATTCACCCCTCCACTTT	CASSRTGSSYNSPLHF
TRBJ2-7	TRBV2	many	NA	TGTGCCAGCCGAACGGGAGCTACGAATGAGCAGTACTTC	CASRTGATNEQYF
TRBJ2-3	TRBV19	few	NA	TGTGCCAGTAGTATGGGGAGATTCAGCACAGATACGCAGTATTTT	CASSMGRFSTDTQYF
TRBJ2-7	TRBV12-3/TRBV12-4	many	NA	TGTGCCAGCAGGCTCCGGGGCGAGCAGTACTTC	CASRLRGEQYF
TRBJ1-5	TRBV25-1	NA	TRBD1	TGTGCCAGCAGGGGACAGGGGACGGGTCAGCCCCAGCATTTT	CASRGQGTGQPQHF
TRBJ2-5	TRBV28	many	NA	TGTGCCAGCAGTTTCGAGCAGGAGACCCAGTACTTC	CASSFEQETQYF
TRBJ2-2	TRBV7-9	NA	TRBD2	TGTGCCAGCAGCTATGGCGGACTAGCGGGCGGATCGAACACCGGGGAGCTGTTTTTT	CASSYGGLAGGSNTGELFF
TRBJ1-2	TRBV27	many	NA	TGTGCCAGCAGTCCGGACAGATTTAACTATGGCTACACCTTC	CASSPDRFNYGYTF
TRBJ2-7	TRBV12-3/TRBV12-4	many	TRBD1	TGTGCCAGCAGTCAAACAGGGGACGAGCAGTACTTC	CASSQTGDEQYF
TRBJ2-2	TRBV28	many	NA	TGTGCCAGCAGCCTACGACAAGAGAACACCGGGGAGCTGTTTTTT	CASSLRQENTGELFF
TRBJ2-2	TRBV12-5	many	NA	TGTGCTAGTGGTTCCCCCACCGGGGAGCTGTTTTTT	CASGSPTGELFF